Listed below are T cell receptor beta chains from one sample, sequenced in a study of blood T cell repertoires in COVID-19. Libraries were prepared by immunoSEQ multiplex PCR; TCRdb keeps only in-frame clonotypes and omits some of them. Of 200,000 to 250,000 clones detected, roughly 84% appear once; the ten largest clones hold 3.6%. Sequenced: peripheral blood. The receptors stem from a woman aged 80 or over with acute or convalescent COVID-19. CDR3s include the opening cysteine and the closing phenylalanine or tryptophan. The order of the fields is J gene, clone size, V gene, D gene, CDR3 protein, CDR3 DNA. A D gene is named only where the DNA matches it firmly. Some rows mark clone size as missing; the rest say once, few, many or name a class of expanded clone.

TRBJ1-2,NA,TRBV9,NA,CASSVAAAGDQGYGYTF,TGTGCCAGCAGCGTAGCGGCAGCGGGGGACCAGGGCTATGGCTACACCTTC
TRBJ2-7,NA,TRBV9,TRBD1,CASSARDRGGYEQYF,TGTGCCAGCAGCGCCAGGGACAGGGGTGGCTACGAGCAGTACTTC
TRBJ2-5,NA,TRBV7-7,NA,CASSLLAGGQETQYF,TGTGCTAGCAGCCTTCTAGCCGGGGGACAAGAGACCCAGTACTTC
TRBJ1-1,NA,TRBV6-5,NA,CASTQRGGDTEAFF,TGTGCCAGCACCCAGAGGGGGGGAGACACTGAAGCTTTCTTT
TRBJ1-1,NA,TRBV2,NA,CASSEREKNTEAFF,TGTGCCAGCAGTGAAAGGGAGAAGAACACTGAAGCTTTCTTT
TRBJ1-2,NA,TRBV5-1,NA,CASSSGRGWEVDYGYTF,TGCGCCAGCAGCTCGGGACGCGGGTGGGAGGTGGACTATGGCTACACCTTC
TRBJ2-2,once,TRBV27,TRBD1,CASSTGVGTGELFF,TGTGCCAGTTCGACAGGGGTAGGCACCGGGGAGCTGTTTTTT
TRBJ1-2,few,TRBV20-1,NA,CSARSGGGYTF,TGCAGTGCTAGGAGCGGCGGTGGCTACACCTTC
TRBJ2-4,NA,TRBV5-6,NA,CASSLGSVKNIQYF,TGTGCCAGCAGCTTGGGCAGCGTTAAGAACATTCAGTACTTC
TRBJ1-1,NA,TRBV18,TRBD1,CASSPGTGGNTEAFF,TGTGCCAGCTCACCCGGGACAGGTGGGAACACTGAAGCTTTCTTT
TRBJ1-3,few,TRBV6-1,NA,CASSDRGPPGNTIYF,TGTGCCAGCAGTGACAGGGGCCCGCCTGGAAACACCATATATTTT
TRBJ1-2,NA,TRBV9,NA,CASSVVPTPNYGYTF,TGTGCCAGCAGCGTAGTGCCAACTCCTAACTATGGCTACACCTTC
TRBJ2-1,NA,TRBV6-6,TRBD2,CASRGAGDYNEQFF,TGTGCCAGCAGGGGAGCGGGGGACTACAATGAGCAGTTCTTC
TRBJ2-7,NA,TRBV19,NA,CASRSAYEQYF,TGTGCCAGTAGATCGGCCTACGAGCAGTACTTC
TRBJ2-1,NA,TRBV5-1,TRBD2,CASSSGASYNEQFF,TGCGCCAGCAGTAGCGGGGCTTCCTACAATGAGCAGTTCTTC
TRBJ2-5,NA,TRBV2,TRBD1,CASSANRGLGETQYF,TGTGCCAGCAGTGCGAACAGGGGGCTTGGGGAGACCCAGTACTTC
TRBJ1-1,NA,TRBV2,TRBD1,CASRMDRPMNTEAFF,TGTGCCAGCAGGATGGACAGGCCTATGAACACTGAAGCTTTCTTT
TRBJ1-6,NA,TRBV4-1,TRBD1,CASSRGQGGLDSPLHF,TGCGCCAGCAGCCGGGGTCAGGGGGGTCTTGATTCACCCCTCCACTTT
TRBJ2-5,NA,TRBV5-1,TRBD2,CASTTSGGAGETQYF,TGCGCCAGCACGACTAGCGGGGGGGCCGGGGAGACCCAGTACTTC
TRBJ1-1,NA,TRBV5-1,NA,CASSLGANTEAFF,TGCGCCAGCAGCTTGGGAGCTAACACTGAAGCTTTCTTT
TRBJ2-5,NA,TRBV12-3/TRBV12-4,TRBD2,CASRVAGEETQYF,TGTGCCAGCAGAGTAGCGGGGGAAGAGACCCAGTACTTC
TRBJ2-7,NA,TRBV19,NA,CASSRTTLTAQYF,TGTGCCAGTAGTAGAACGACACTCACGGCGCAGTACTTC
TRBJ2-7,once,TRBV3-1/TRBV3-2,NA,CASSLLGGPNEQYF,TGTGCCAGCAGCCTCCTCGGGGGGCCTAACGAGCAGTACTTC
TRBJ2-1,NA,TRBV7-2,TRBD1,CASSPDRWQFF,TGTGCCAGCAGCCCGGACAGGTGGCAGTTCTTC